Shown below are 13 T cell receptor beta chains from a single sample sequenced in a study of T-cell memory formation after mild COVID-19. TCRdb reanalysed the 5' RACE reads using MiXCR and keeps one entry per CDR3 protein. The sample carries around 5,000 distinct CDR3 sequences, around 42% recorded once. The sample was PBMCs or a T cell subset sorted from them (not recorded which). Every receptor here comes from an adult who had mild COVID-19 (a few samples of this study predate the infection). Cell type and time point are not known.

This clonotype was observed a handful of times. The chain joins TRBV4-2 to TRBJ2-3; 8 nucleotides agree with TRBD2. The CDR3 spans 17 residues. CDR1 is LGHNA, CDR2 YNFKEQ, per germline. With 3 bases clipped from V and 2 bases from J, the junction kept 10 bases outside the gene matches. The CDR3 DNA sequence: TGTGCCAGCAGCCAGAACCCTTTAGCGGGGATCACAGATACGCAGTATTTT. Protein product: CASSQNPLAGITDTQYF.

This clonotype ranks as medium-sized. This chain uses TRBV6-2 or TRBV6-3 with TRBJ1-1; no clear D. Trimming removed 3 bases at V and 10 bases at J, with 15 bases between. The CDR3 spans 13 residues. Germline V lookup: CDR1 MNHEY, CDR2 SVGEGT. The CDR3: CASSYTHRIGAFF. CDR3 DNA sequence: TGTGCCAGCAGTTATACCCATCGAATAGGAGCTTTCTTT.

This clonotype is medium-sized by share. V usage is TRBV9 and J usage is TRBJ2-3; TRBD2 aligns across 13 bases. Germline V gives CDR1 SGDLS, CDR2 YYNGEE. The V and J ends lost 3 bases and 3 bases, in that order; junction bases with no gene match: 4. This CDR3 region has 16 residues. CDR3: CASSDTSGGVTDTQYF. In DNA form, the CDR3 reads TGTGCCAGCAGCGATACTAGCGGGGGGGTGACAGATACGCAGTATTTT.

The gene calls are TRBV7-2 and TRBJ2-3; D is uncertain. Trimming removed 3 bases at V and 5 bases at J, with 6 bases between. The CDR3 has 12 amino acids. Germline CDR1 reads SGHTA; CDR2 reads FQGNSA. The CDR3 region is CASSFLRDTQYF. The CDR3 DNA is TGTGCCAGCAGCTTCCTAAGAGATACGCAGTATTTT. The entire variable domain, with the rest obtained from reference TRBV7-2 and TRBJ2-3, is as follows: GAGVSQSPSNKVTEKGKDVELRCDPISGHTALYWYRQSLGQGLEFLIYFQGNSAPDKSGLPSDRFSAERTGGSVSTLTIQRTQQEDSAVYLCASSFLRDTQYFGPGTRLTVL.

By share of the sample, this clonotype is medium-sized. V and J are TRBV4-3 and TRBJ2-1; D might be TRBD1 or TRBD2, each matching 5 bases. Germline V CDR1 and CDR2: LGHNA, YSLEER. Trimming removed 4 bases from V and 1 base from J, with 11 bases in between. The CDR3 spans 15 residues. The chain's CDR3 is CASSPGTASYNEQFF. CDR3 DNA sequence: TGCGCCAGCAGCCCTGGGACCGCATCCTACAATGAGCAGTTCTTC.

This clonotype was seen just once. The V call is TRBV4-3, the J call TRBJ1-6; unclear D gene. This CDR3 is 16 amino acids long. The germline V gene has CDR1 LGHNA and CDR2 YSLEER. V was shortened by 4 bases and J by 8 bases, with 18 bases between the two germline ends. CDR3 in amino acids: CASSRARRHNDSPLHF. The CDR3 DNA sequence: TGCGCCAGCAGCCGGGCCCGACGTCACAATGATTCACCCCTCCACTTT.

By sample share, this clonotype is medium-sized. The chain uses TRBV3-1 and TRBJ2-1; TRBD1 agrees at 7 bases. V was clipped by 8 bases and J by 8 bases; unmatched bases: 9. The length of the CDR3 is 13 residues. Germline V gene data show CDR1 as LGHDT and CDR2 as YNNKEL (reference sequence). CDR3 region: CASHGTVGYEQFF. In DNA form, the CDR3 reads TGTGCCAGCCACGGGACAGTAGGCTATGAGCAGTTCTTC.

This clonotype is medium-sized within its sample. The chain combines TRBV6-1 with TRBJ2-1, with TRBD2 as a possible D gene (5 bases). This CDR3 region has 14 residues. V dropped 7 bases and J dropped 3 bases, with 13 bases sitting between them. Germline V gives CDR1 MNHNS, CDR2 SASEGT. The CDR3 DNA follows: TGTGCCAGCAAAACGAGGGTGCTCTACAATGAGCAGTTCTTC. Protein sequence: CASKTRVLYNEQFF.

This clonotype counts as medium-sized. The chain has TRBV5-1 and TRBJ2-2, with D unclear. Germline V gives CDR1 SGHRS, CDR2 YFSETQ. The CDR3 extends over 13 amino acids. V dropped 3 bases and J dropped 3 bases, with 6 bases sitting between them. CDR3 residues: CASSSRDTGELFF. The CDR3 nucleotides read TGCGCCAGCAGCTCTAGGGACACCGGGGAGCTGTTTTTT.

This clonotype ranks as large (0.1 to 1%). The chain joins TRBV10-3 to TRBJ2-3; tentative D call: TRBD2 (6 bases). V lost 6 bases and J lost 1, with 17 bases in between. The CDR3 length is 16 residues. The germline gives CDR1 ENHRY, CDR2 SYGVKD. CDR3: CAIRARVEGGTDTQYF. The CDR3 DNA follows: TGTGCCATCAGAGCCCGTGTGGAGGGTGGCACAGATACGCAGTATTTT.

The chain recombines TRBV11-1 with TRBJ1-1; D is uncertain. V lost 3 bases to trimming and J lost 10 bases, with 12 bases between them. From germline, CDR1 is SGHAT and CDR2 FQDESV (reference sequence). The length of the CDR3 is 12 residues. Here the CDR3 DNA reads TGTGCCAGCAGCTTCGAGACTGGATCAGCTTTCTTT. This sequence encodes CASSFETGSAFF.

The chain couples TRBV7-3 to TRBJ2-1, with a possible D match to TRBD2 (6 bases). Trimming pared 5 bases from V and 4 bases from J, leaving 18 bases between. The CDR3 is 16 residues long. Germline V gene lookup returns CDR1 SGHTA and CDR2 FQGTGA. The CDR3 here is CASSHSPRLVYNEQFF. In nucleotides, the CDR3 is TGTGCCAGCAGCCACTCGCCCCGACTAGTATACAATGAGCAGTTCTTC.

Within the sample, this clonotype is medium-sized (0.01 to 0.1%). The V call is TRBV12-3 or TRBV12-4, the J call TRBJ2-3; D is undetermined. V was cut by 4 bases and J by 3 bases, with 11 bases left in between. The CDR3 runs 14 residues. The CDR3 reads CASSSGGTTDTQYF. In DNA, the CDR3 is TGTGCCAGCAGTTCAGGCGGAACAACAGATACGCAGTATTTT.